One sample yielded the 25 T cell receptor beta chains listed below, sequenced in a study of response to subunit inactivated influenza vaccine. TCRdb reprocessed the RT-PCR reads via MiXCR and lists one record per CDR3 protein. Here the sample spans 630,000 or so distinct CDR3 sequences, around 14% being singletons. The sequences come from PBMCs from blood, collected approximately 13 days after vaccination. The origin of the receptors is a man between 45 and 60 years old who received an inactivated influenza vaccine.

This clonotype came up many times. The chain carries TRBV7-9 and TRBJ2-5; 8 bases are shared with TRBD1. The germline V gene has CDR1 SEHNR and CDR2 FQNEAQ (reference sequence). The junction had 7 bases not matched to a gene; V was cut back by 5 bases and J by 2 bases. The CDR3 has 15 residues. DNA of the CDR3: TGTGCCAGCAGCGAGACCGGGACAGGTCAAGAGACCCAGTACTTC. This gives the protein CASSETGTGQETQYF.

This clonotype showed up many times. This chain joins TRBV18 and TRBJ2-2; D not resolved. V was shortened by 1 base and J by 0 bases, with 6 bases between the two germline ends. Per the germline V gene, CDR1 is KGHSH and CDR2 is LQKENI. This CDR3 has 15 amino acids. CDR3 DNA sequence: TGTGCCAGCTCACCACAACAGACGAACACCGGGGAGCTGTTTTTT. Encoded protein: CASSPQQTNTGELFF. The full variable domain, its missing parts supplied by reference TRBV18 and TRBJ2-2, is NAGVMQNPRHLVRRRGQEARLRCSPMKGHSHVYWYRQLPEEGLKFMVYLQKENIIDESGMPKERFSAEFPKEGPSILRIQQVVRGDSAAYFCASSPQQTNTGELFFGEGSRLTVL.

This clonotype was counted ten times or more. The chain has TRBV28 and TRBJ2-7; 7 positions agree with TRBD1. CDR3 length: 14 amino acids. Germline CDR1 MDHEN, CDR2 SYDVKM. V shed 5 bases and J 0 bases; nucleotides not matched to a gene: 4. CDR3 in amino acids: CASSPGQLSYEQYF. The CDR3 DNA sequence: TGTGCCAGCAGTCCGGGACAGCTCTCCTACGAGCAGTACTTC.

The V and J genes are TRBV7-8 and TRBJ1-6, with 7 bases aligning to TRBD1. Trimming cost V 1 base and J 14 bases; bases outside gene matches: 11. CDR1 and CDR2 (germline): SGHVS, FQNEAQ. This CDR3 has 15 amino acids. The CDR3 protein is CASSLDRQGFSALHF. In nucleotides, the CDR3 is TGTGCCAGCAGCTTAGATCGACAGGGCTTTTCGGCCCTCCACTTT.

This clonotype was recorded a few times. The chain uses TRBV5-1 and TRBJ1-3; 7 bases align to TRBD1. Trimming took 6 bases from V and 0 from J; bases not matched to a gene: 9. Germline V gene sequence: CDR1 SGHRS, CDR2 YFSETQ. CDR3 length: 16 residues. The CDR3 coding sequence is TGCGCCAGCACCGATGGGACAGCTCTCTCTGGAAACACCATATATTTT. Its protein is CASTDGTALSGNTIYF.

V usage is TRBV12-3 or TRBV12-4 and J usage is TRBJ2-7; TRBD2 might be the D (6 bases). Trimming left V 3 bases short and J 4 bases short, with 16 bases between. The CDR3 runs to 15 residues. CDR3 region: CASSLGGFGGYEQYF. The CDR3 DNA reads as TGTGCCAGCAGTTTGGGAGGTTTTGGGGGATACGAGCAGTACTTC.

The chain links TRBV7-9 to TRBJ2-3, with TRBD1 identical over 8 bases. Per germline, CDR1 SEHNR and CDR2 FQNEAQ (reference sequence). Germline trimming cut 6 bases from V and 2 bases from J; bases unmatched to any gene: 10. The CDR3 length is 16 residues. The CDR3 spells CASSLGQAGITDTQYF. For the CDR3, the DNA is TGTGCCAGCAGTTTGGGACAGGCCGGGATCACAGATACGCAGTATTTT.

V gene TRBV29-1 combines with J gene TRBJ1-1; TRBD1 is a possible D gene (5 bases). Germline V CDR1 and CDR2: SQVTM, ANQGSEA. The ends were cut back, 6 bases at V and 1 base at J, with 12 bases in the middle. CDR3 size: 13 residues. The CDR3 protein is CSVGRGRNTEAFF. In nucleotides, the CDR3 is TGCAGCGTGGGCCGGGGCCGGAACACTGAAGCTTTCTTT.

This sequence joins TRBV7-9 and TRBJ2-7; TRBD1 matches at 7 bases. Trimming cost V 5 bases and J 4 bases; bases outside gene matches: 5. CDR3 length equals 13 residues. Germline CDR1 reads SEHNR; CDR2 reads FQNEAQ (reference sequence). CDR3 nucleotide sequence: TGTGCCAGCAGCAAGGGGGCGCGTTACGAGCAGTACTTC. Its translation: CASSKGARYEQYF.

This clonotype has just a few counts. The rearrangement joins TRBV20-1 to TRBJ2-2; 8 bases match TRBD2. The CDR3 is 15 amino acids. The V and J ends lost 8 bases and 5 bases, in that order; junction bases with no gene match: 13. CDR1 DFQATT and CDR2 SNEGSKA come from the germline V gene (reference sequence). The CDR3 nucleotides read TGCAGTACAACCCCGGGGGGGGTGAAAACCGGGGAGCTGTTTTTT. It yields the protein CSTTPGGVKTGELFF.

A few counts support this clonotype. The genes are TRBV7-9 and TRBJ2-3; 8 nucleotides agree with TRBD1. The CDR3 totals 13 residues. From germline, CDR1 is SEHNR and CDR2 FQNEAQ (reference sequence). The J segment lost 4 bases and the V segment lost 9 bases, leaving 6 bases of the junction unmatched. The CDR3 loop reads CASGQGRADTQYF. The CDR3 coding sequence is TGTGCCAGTGGACAGGGAAGGGCAGATACGCAGTATTTT.

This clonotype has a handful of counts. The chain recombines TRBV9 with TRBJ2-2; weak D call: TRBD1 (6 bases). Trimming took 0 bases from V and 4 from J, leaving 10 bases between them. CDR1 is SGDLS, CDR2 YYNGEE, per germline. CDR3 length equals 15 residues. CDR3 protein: CASSVAQGPTGELFF. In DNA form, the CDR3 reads TGTGCCAGCAGCGTAGCACAGGGACCCACCGGGGAGCTGTTTTTT.

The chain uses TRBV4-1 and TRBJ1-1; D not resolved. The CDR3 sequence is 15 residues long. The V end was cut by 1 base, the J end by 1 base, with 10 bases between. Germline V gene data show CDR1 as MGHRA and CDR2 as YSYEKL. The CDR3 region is CASSQVFPGNTEAFF. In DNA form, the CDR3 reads TGCGCCAGCAGCCAAGTTTTCCCAGGGAACACTGAAGCTTTCTTT.

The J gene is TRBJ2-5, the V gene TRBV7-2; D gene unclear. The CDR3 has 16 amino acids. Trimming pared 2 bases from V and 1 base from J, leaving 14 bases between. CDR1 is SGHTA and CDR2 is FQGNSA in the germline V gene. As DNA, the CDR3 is TGTGCCAGCAGCTTAATTACTGGTGGAAGCCAAGAGACCCAGTACTTC. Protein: CASSLITGGSQETQYF.

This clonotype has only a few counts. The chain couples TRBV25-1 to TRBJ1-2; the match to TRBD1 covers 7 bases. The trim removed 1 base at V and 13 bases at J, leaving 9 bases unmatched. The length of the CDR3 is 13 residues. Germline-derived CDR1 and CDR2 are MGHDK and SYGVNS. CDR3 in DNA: TGTGCCAGCAGTGAATCACCGGGGACAGCCTGCACCTTC. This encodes CASSESPGTACTF.

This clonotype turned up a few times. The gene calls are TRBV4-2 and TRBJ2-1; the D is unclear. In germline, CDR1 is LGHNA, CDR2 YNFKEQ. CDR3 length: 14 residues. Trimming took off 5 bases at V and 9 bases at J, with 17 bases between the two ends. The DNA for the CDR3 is TGTGCCAGCAGCAAAGTGGACCTCGTAGGTGAGCAGTTCTTC. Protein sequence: CASSKVDLVGEQFF.

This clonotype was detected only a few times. Here the CDR3 reads CSAEGTGGYEQYF. CDR3 DNA: TGCAGCGCAGAAGGGACAGGGGGATACGAGCAGTACTTC. The chain has TRBV29-1 and TRBJ2-7; 11 nucleotides agree with TRBD1. Trimming at V came to 7 bases and at J to 4 bases, leaving 6 bases not matched to a gene. This CDR3 region has 13 residues. Germline loops: CDR1 SQVTM, CDR2 ANQGSEA.

The CDR3 sequence: CASSPPPGSYEQYF. CDR3 bases: TGTGCCAGCTCACCACCCCCGGGGTCCTACGAGCAGTACTTC. The chain couples TRBV18 to TRBJ2-7; D is possibly TRBD2 (5 bases). The CDR3 contains 14 residues. Germline loops: CDR1 KGHSH, CDR2 LQKENI. V lost 0 bases, J lost 1 base, and 7 bases lay in between. Supplemented by reference TRBV18 and TRBJ2-7, the full variable domain reads NAGVMQNPRHLVRRRGQEARLRCSPMKGHSHVYWYRQLPEEGLKFMVYLQKENIIDESGMPKERFSAEFPKEGPSILRIQQVVRGDSAAYFCASSPPPGSYEQYFGPGTRLTVT.

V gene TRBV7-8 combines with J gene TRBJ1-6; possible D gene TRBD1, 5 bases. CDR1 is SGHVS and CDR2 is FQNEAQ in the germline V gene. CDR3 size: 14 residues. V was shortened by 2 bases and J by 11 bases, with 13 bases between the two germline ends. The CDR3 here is CASSLQGYTPPLHF. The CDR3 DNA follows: TGTGCCAGCAGCTTACAGGGTTACACTCCACCCCTCCACTTT.

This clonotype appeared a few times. CDR3 coding DNA: TGCGCCAGCAGCCCTGGGGCGGGGGACACAGATACGCAGTATTTT. Translation: CASSPGAGDTDTQYF. The chain couples TRBV5-1 to TRBJ2-3, with 7 nucleotides matching TRBD2. Germline V gene data show CDR1 as SGHRS and CDR2 as YFSETQ. V lost 4 bases and J lost 2; bases outside the gene matches: 7. CDR3 length equals 15 residues.

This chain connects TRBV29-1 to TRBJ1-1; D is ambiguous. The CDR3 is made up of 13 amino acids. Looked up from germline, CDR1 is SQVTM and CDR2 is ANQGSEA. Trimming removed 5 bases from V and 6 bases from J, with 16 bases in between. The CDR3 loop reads CSVRLDGVSEAFF. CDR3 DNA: TGCAGCGTTAGATTGGACGGTGTTTCTGAAGCTTTCTTT.

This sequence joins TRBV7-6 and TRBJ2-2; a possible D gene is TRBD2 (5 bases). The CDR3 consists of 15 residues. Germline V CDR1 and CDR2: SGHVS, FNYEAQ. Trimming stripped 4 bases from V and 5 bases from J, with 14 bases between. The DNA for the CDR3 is TGTGCCAGCAGCTCCATGGCGGGTACTACCGGGGAGCTGTTTTTT. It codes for CASSSMAGTTGELFF.

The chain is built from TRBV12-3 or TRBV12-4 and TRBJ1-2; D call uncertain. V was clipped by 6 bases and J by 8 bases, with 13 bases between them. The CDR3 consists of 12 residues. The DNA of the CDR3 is TGTGCCAGCAGCGATACCCTCGGGGGCTACACCTTC. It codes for CASSDTLGGYTF.

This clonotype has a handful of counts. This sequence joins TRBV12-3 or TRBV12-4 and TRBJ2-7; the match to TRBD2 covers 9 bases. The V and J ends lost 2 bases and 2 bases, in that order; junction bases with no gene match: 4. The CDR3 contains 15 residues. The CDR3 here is CASSLSSGETYEQYF. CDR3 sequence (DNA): TGTGCCAGCAGTTTATCTAGCGGGGAGACCTACGAGCAGTACTTC.

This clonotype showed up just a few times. The CDR3 coding sequence is TGTGCCAGCAGCCCCACGGGACACATAGACAATGAGCAGTTCTTC. The encoded protein is CASSPTGHIDNEQFF. This chain connects TRBV7-9 to TRBJ2-1, with D possibly TRBD1 on 6 matching bases. The CDR3 runs to 15 residues. Germline V lookup: CDR1 SEHNR, CDR2 FQNEAQ (reference sequence). Trimming stripped 5 bases from V and 5 bases from J, with 16 bases between.